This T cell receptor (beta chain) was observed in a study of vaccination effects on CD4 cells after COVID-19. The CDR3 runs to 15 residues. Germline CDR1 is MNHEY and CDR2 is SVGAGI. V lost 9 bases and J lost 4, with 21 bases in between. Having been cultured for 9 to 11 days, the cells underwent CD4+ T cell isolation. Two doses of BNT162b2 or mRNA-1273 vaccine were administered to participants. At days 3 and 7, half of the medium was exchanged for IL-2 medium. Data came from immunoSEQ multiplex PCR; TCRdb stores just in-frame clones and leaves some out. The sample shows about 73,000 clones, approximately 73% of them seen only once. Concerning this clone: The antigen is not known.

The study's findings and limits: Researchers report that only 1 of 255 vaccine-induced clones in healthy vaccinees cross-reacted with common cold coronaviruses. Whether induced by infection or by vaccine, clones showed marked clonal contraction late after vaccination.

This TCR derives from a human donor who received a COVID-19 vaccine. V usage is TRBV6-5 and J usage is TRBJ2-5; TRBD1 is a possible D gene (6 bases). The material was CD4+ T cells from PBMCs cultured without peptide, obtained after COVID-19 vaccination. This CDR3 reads CASSETGAGAETQYF. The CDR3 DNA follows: TGTGCCAGTTCCGAGACAGGTGCAGGGGCAGAGACCCAGTACTTC.